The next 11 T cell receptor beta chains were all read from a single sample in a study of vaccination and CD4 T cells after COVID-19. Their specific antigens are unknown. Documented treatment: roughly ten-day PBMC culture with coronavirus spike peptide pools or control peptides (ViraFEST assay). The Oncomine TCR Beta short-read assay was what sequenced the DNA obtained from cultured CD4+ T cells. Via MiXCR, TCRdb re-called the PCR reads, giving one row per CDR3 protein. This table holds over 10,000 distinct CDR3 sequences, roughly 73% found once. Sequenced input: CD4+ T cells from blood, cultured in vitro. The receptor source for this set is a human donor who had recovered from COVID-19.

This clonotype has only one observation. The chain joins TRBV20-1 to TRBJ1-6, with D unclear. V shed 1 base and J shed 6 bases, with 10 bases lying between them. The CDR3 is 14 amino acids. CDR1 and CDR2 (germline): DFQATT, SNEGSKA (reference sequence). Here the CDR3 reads CSARVGSGNSPLHF. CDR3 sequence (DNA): TGCAGTGCTAGAGTAGGGTCCGGTAATTCACCCCTCCACTTT.

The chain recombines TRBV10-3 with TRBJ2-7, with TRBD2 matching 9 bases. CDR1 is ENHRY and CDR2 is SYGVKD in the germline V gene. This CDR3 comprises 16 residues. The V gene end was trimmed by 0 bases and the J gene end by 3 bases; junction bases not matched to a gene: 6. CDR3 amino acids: CAISESPLAGHYEQYF. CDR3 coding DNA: TGTGCCATCAGTGAGTCCCCGCTAGCGGGGCACTACGAGCAGTACTTC.

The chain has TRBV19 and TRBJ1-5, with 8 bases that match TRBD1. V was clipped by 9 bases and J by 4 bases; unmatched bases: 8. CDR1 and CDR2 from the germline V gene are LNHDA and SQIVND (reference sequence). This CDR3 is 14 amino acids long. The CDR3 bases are TGTGCCAGAAAAGGGCAGGGGGCGAATCAGCCCCAGCATTTT. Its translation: CARKGQGANQPQHF.

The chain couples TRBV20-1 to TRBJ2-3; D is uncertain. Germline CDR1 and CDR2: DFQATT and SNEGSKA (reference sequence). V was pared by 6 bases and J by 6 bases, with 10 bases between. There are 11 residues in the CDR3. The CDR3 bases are TGCAGTGCCCCCCAGAGTGATACGCAGTATTTT. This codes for CSAPQSDTQYF.

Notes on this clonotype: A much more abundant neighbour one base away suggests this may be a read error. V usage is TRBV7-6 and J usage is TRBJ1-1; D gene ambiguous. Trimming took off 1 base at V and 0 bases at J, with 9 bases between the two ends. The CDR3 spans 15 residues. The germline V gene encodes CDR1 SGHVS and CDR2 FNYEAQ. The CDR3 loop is CASSLGRDLNTEAFF. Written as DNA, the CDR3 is TGTGCCAGCAGCTTAGGTCGCGACCTGAACACTGAAGCTTTCTTT.

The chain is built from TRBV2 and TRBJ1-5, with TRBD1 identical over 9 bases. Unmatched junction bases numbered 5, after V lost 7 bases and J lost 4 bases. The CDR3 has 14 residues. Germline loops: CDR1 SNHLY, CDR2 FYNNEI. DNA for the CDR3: TGTGCCAGCATGGGACAGGGATCTAATCAGCCCCAGCATTTT. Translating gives CASMGQGSNQPQHF.

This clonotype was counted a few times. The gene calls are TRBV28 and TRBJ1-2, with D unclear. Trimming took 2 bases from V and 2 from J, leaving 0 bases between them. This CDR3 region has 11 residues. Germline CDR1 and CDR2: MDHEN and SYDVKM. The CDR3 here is CASSLNYGYTF. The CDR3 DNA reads TGTGCCAGCAGTTTAAACTATGGCTACACCTTC.

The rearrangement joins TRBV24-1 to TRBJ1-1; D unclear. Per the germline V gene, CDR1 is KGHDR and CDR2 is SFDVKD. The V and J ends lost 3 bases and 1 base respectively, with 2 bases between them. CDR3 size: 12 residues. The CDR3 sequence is CATSDPNTEAFF. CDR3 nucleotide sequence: TGTGCCACCAGTGATCCGAACACTGAAGCTTTCTTT.

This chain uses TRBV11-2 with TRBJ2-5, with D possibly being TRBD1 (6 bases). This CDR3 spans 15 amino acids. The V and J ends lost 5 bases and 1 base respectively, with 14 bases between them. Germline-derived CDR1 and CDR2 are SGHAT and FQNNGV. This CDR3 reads CASSQHGQSQETQYF. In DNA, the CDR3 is TGTGCCAGCAGCCAGCACGGACAGAGCCAAGAGACCCAGTACTTC.

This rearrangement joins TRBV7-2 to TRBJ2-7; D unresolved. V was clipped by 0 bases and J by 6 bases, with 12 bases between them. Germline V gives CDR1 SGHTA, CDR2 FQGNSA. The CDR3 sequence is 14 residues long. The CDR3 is CASSLATFFGEQYF. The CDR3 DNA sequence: TGTGCCAGCAGCTTAGCTACTTTTTTTGGCGAGCAGTACTTC.

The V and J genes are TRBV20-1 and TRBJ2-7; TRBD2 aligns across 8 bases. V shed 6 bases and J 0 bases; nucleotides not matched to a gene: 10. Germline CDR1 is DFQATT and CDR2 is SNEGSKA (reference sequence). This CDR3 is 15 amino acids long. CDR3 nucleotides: TGCAGTGCGCCCCGCGGGGGGAGGAGCTCCTACGAGCAGTACTTC. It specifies CSAPRGGRSSYEQYF.